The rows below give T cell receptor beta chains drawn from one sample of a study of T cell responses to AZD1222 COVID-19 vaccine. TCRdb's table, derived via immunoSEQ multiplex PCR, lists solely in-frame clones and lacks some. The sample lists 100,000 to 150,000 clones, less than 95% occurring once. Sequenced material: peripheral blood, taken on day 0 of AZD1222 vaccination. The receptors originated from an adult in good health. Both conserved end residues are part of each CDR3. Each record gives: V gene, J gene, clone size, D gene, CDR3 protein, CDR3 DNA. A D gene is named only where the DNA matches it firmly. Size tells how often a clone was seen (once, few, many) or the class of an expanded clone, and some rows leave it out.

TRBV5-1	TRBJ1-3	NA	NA	CASSLDGRVSSGNTIYF	TGCGCCAGCAGCTTGGACGGCAGGGTGAGCTCTGGAAACACCATATATTTT
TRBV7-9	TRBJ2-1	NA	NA	CASSLDGGGEQFF	TGTGCCAGCAGCTTAGATGGCGGCGGTGAGCAGTTCTTC
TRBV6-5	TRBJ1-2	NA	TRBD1	CASRVTGERGYTF	TGTGCCAGCAGAGTTACAGGGGAAAGAGGCTACACCTTC
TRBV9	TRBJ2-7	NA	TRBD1	CASSPRQGVYEQYF	TGTGCCAGCAGCCCCAGACAGGGAGTATACGAGCAGTACTTC
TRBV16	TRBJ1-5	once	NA	CASSLYQEVGHF	TGTGCCAGCAGCCTTTACCAGGAAGTGGGGCATTTT
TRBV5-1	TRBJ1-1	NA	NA	CASSSIQGKNTEAFF	TGCGCCAGCAGCTCGATTCAGGGCAAGAACACTGAAGCTTTCTTT
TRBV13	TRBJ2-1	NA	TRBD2	CASSSSGSFYNEQFF	TGTGCCAGCAGCTCTAGCGGGAGTTTCTACAATGAGCAGTTCTTC
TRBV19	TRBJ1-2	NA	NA	CASSSPPEGLGYGYTF	TGTGCCAGTAGTTCCCCACCGGAGGGGCTCGGCTATGGCTACACCTTC
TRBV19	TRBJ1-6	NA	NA	CASSSAVSYNSPLHF	TGTGCCAGTAGTTCGGCAGTCTCCTATAATTCACCCCTCCACTTT
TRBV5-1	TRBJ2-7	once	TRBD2	CASSTLAGSVNYEQYF	TGCGCCAGCAGTACTCTAGCGGGATCCGTCAATTACGAGCAGTACTTC
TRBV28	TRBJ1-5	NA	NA	CASSLVGGVGPQHF	TGTGCCAGCAGTTTGGTTGGCGGGGTGGGGCCCCAGCATTTT
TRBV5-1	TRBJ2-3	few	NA	CASSLAQPASTDTQYF	TGCGCCAGCAGCTTGGCCCAGCCCGCTAGCACAGATACGCAGTATTTT
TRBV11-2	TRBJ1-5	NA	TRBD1	CASSRTGGSNQPQHF	TGTGCCAGCAGCCGGACAGGGGGTAGCAATCAGCCCCAGCATTTT
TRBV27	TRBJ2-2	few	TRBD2	CASTEGGSTVGELFF	TGTGCCAGCACCGAGGGAGGGAGTACGGTCGGGGAGCTGTTTTTT
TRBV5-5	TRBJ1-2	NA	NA	CASSPTNLVGGYTF	TGTGCCAGCAGCCCTACGAACCTGGTGGGTGGCTACACCTTC